This T cell receptor (beta chain) is drawn from a study of blood T cell repertoires in COVID-19. Data came from immunoSEQ multiplex PCR; TCRdb stores just in-frame clones and leaves some out. The table has about 300,000 clones, 70% to 90% seen once. The CDR3 sequence is 12 residues long. The V gene lost 5 bases and the J gene lost 9 bases, with 11 bases spanning the gap. This chain connects TRBV12-3 or TRBV12-4 to TRBJ1-5; D is ambiguous. The source is a woman in her thirties with COVID-19, enrolled during active disease. Sequencing was performed on peripheral blood. CDR3 sequence reads: CASSPARGPQHF. As DNA, the CDR3 is TGTGCCAGCAGTCCCGCCCGGGGGCCCCAGCATTTT.